The clone carrying this T cell receptor beta chain showed up just a few times. Antigen: not known. Germline CDR1 DFQATT, CDR2 SNEGSKA (reference sequence). The V segment lost 6 bases and the J segment 4 bases; nucleotides outside the gene matches: 9. CDR3 length: 15 amino acids. This sample was included in a study of identical twins. Study results and caveats: Compared with unrelated sharing, twin-shared out-of-frame alpha sequences had more low-probability sequences. Because invariant MAIT and iNKT cells could be present, zero-insertion analyses could be partly confounded.

TCRdb passed the 5' RACE reads through MiXCR, listing each CDR3 protein once. The sample yields more than 650,000 distinct CDR3 sequences, 5.5% to 6.5% seen once. Sequenced input: naive T cells sorted from blood. The sequence came from a young man in good health. J is TRBJ2-1 and V is TRBV20-1, with 10 bases fitting TRBD2. CDR3 region: CSADPSSGSYNEQFF. CDR3 DNA: TGCAGTGCCGACCCGTCTAGCGGGAGTTACAATGAGCAGTTCTTC.